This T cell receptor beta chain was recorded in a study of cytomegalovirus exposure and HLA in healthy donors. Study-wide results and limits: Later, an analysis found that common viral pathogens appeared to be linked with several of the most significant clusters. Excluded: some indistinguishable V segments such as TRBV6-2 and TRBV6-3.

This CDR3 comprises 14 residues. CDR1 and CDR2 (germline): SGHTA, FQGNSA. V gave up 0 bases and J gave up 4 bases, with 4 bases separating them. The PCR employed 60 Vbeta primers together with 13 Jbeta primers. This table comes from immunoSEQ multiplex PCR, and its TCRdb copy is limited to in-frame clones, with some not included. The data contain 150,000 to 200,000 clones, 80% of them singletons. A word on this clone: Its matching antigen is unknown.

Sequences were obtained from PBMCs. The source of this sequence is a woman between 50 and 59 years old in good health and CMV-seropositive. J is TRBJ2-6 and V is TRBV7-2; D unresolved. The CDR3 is CASSLASGANVLTF. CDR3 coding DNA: TGTGCCAGCAGCTTAGCTTCAGGGGCCAACGTCCTGACTTTC.